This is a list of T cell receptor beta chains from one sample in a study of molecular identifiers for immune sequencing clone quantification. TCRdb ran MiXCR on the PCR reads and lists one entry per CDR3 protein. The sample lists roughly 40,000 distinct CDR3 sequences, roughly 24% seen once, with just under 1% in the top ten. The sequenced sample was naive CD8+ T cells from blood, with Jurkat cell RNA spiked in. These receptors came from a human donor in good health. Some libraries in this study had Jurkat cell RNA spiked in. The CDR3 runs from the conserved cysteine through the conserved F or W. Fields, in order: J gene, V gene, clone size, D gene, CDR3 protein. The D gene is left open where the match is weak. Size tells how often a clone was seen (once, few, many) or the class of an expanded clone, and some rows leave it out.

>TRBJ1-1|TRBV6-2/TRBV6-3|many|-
CASSLTVWEGTEAFF
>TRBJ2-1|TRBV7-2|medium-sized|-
CASSLGPGEFLGEQFF
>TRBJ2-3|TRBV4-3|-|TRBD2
CASSQDWAGGPPDTQYF
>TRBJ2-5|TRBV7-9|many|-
CASSPTGTETQYF
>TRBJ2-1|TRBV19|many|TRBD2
CASSRTSGGSYNEQFF
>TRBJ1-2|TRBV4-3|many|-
CASSPRGGTNYGYTF
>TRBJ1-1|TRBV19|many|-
CASSIGRASNTEAFF
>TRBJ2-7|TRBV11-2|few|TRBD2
CATSSMPALSGLAYEQYF
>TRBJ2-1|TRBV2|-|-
CASSIRTSSYNERFF
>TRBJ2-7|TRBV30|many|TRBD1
CAWSTGQGSEQYF
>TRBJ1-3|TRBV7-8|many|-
CASSLAGAGNTIYF
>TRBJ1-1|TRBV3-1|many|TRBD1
CASSDIDRGATEAFF
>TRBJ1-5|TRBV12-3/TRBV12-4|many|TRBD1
CASSPQGSQPQHF
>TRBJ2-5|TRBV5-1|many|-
CASSSGFREETQYF
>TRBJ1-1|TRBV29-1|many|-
CSVLEQGIAFF
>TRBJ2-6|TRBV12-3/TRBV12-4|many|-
CASSFQVNSGANVLTF
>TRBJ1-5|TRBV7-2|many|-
CASSLWRSNQPQHF
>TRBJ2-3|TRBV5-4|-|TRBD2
CASNSGLAGTDTQYF
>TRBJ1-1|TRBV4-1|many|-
CASSQYGGNTEAFF
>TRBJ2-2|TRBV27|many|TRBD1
CASTRTGTVGTGELFF
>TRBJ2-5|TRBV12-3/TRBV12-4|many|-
CASSPMGGPETQYF
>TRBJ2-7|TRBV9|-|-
CASSVVAGSYEQYF
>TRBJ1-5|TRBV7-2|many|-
CASSLVVGYSNQPQHF
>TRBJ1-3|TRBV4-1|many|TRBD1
CASSQETGGLPGNTIYF
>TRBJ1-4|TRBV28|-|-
CASGRNEKLFF
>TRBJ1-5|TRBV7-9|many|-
CASSPTHNQPQHF
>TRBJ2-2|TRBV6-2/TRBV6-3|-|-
CASKTGGGELFF
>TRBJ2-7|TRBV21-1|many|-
CASIVLAGVGEQYF
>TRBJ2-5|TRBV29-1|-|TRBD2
CSVSSGGKEAQYF
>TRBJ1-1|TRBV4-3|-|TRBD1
CARSQDRVAPEAFF
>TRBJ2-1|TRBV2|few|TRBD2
CASRTPSGGYNEQFF
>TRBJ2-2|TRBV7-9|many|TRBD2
CASSPGLAASNTGELFF
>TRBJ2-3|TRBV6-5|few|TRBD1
CASSYSAGTGVGDTQYF
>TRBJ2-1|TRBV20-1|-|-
CSASGSDLVGYEQFF
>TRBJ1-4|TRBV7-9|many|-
CASRDGNGRGSTNEKLFF
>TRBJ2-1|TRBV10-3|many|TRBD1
CAISESVDRYNEQFF
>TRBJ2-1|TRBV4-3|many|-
CASSQDSSSYNEQFF
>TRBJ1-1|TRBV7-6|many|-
CASSLGAEVRTEAFF
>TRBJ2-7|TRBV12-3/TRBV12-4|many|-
CASSPGVYEQYF
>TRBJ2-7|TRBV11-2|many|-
CASSSSGYEQYF
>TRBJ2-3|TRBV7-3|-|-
CASSEWGSPTDTQYF
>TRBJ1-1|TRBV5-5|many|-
CASSEGRYTEAFF
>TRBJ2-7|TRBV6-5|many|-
CASSYSIGGGGYEQYF
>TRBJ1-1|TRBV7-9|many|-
CASSLITSEAFF
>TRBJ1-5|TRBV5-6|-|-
CASSRQGSQPQHF
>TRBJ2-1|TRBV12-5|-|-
CASGLVLGPDSSPTHNEQFF
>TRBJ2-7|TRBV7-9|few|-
CASSLIAGGYEQYF
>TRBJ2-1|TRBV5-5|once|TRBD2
CASSLWGGEEQFF
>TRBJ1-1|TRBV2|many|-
CASSEGEPQGIAEAFF
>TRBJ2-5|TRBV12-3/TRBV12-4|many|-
CASSFGGSPETQYF
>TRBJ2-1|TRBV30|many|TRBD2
CAWSYPGLAENEQFF
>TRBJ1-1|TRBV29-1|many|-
CSAVGGAGYNTEAFF
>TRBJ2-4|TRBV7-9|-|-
CASSARDNKNIQYF
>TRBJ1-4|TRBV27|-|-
CASSLIQNNEKLFF
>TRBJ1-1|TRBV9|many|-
CASSGRGQNTEAFF
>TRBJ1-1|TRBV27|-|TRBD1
CASSRQGLTEAFF
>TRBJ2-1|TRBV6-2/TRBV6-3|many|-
CASRSRVVAYNEQFF
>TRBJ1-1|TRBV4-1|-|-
CASSQVQGVAEAFF